The 3 T cell receptor beta chains reported below all come from one sample, sequenced in a study of blood T cell repertoires in COVID-19. Generated by immunoSEQ multiplex PCR, the TCRdb table keeps only in-frame clones and is missing some. Among about 200,000 clones listed, 84% were seen once. Sequences were obtained from peripheral blood. These receptors were collected from a human donor in a cohort sampled during active COVID-19.

V and J are TRBV18 and TRBJ2-7; 8 nucleotides match TRBD1. Per germline, CDR1 KGHSH and CDR2 LQKENI. The length of the CDR3 is 14 residues. With 5 bases clipped from V and 5 bases from J, the junction kept 8 bases outside the gene matches. The CDR3 DNA reads TGTGCCAGCTCATCGCAGGGGGCGATGAACGAGCAGTACTTC. The encoded protein is CASSSQGAMNEQYF.

This chain uses TRBV5-1 with TRBJ2-5, with 7 bases matching TRBD2. The germline gives CDR1 SGHRS, CDR2 YFSETQ. The J segment lost 4 bases and the V segment lost 4 bases, leaving 7 bases of the junction unmatched. The CDR3 is 14 residues long. The CDR3 DNA reads TGCGCCAGCAGCCAGGGACTAAGGAGAGAGACCCAGTACTTC. This codes for CASSQGLRRETQYF.

This chain connects TRBV19 to TRBJ2-5; D gene ambiguous. This CDR3 has 13 residues. Trimming cost V 4 bases and J 5 bases, with 11 bases left between them. CDR1 is LNHDA, CDR2 SQIVND, per germline (reference sequence). The CDR3 sequence is CASSSPLMETQYF. The CDR3 coding sequence is TGTGCCAGTAGTAGCCCACTAATGGAGACCCAGTACTTC.